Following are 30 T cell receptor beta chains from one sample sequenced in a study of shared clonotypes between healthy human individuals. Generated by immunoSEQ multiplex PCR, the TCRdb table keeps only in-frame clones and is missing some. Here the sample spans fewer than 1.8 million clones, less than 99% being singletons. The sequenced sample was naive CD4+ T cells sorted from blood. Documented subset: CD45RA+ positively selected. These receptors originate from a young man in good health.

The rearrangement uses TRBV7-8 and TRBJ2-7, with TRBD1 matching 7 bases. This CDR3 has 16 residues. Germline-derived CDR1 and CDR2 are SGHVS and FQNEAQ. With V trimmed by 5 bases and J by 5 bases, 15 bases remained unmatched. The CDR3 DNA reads TGTGCCAGCAGCAACATCCCGACAGGGAAAACCCACGAGCAGTACTTC. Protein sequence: CASSNIPTGKTHEQYF.

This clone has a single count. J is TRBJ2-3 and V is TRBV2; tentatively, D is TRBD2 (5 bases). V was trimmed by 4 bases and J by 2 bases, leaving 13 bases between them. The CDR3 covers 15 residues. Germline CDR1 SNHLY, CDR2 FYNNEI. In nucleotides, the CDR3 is TGTGCCAGCAGTGCATATACGGGAACCACAGATACGCAGTATTTT. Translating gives CASSAYTGTTDTQYF.

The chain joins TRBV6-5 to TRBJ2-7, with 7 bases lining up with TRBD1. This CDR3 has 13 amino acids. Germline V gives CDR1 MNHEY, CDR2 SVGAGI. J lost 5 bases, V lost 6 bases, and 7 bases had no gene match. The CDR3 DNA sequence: TGTGCCAGCAGCCTAGACAGGGTGCACGAGCAGTACTTC. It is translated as CASSLDRVHEQYF.

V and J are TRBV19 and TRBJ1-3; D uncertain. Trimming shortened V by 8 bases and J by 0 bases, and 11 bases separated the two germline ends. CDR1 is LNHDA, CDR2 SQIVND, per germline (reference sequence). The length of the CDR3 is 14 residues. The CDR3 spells CASGGDFSGNTIYF. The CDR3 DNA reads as TGTGCCAGTGGCGGGGATTTCTCTGGAAACACCATATATTTT.

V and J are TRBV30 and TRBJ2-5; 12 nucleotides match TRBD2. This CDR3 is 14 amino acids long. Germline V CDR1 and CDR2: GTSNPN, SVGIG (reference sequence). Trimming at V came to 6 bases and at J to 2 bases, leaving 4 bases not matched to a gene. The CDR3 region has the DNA TGTGCCTGTACTAGCGGGAGGCCTCAAGAGACCCAGTACTTC. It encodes CACTSGRPQETQYF.

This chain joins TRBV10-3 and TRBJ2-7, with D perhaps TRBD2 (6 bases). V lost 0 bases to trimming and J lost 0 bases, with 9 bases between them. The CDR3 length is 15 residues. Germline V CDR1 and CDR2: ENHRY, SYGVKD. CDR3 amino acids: CAISESEGRSYEQYF. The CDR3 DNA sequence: TGTGCCATCAGTGAGTCGGAGGGTCGCTCCTACGAGCAGTACTTC.

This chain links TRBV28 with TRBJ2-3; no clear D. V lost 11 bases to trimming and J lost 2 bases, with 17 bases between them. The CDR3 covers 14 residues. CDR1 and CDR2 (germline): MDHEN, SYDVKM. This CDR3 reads CAHSSERYTDTQYF. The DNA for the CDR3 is TGTGCCCACTCGTCGGAACGGTACACAGATACGCAGTATTTT.

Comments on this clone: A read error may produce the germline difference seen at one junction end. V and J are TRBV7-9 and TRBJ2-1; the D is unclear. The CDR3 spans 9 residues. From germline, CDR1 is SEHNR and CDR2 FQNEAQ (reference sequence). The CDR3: CASESPPVF. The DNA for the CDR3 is TGTGCCAGTGAGTCACCTCCCGTCTTC.

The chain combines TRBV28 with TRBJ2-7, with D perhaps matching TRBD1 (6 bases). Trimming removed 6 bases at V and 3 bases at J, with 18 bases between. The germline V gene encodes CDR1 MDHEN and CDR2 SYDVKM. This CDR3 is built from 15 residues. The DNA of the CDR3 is TGTGCCAGCAGAGCGAGGGGGTCCCGCGGCTACGAGCAGTACTTC. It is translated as CASRARGSRGYEQYF.

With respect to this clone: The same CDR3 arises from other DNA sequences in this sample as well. CDR3 nucleotides: TGTGCCAGCAGCGTAGTGGGGACTAGCGATGAGCAGTTCTTC. As protein: CASSVVGTSDEQFF. V and J are TRBV9 and TRBJ2-1; TRBD2 matches at 10 bases. Unmatched junction bases numbered 2, after V lost 0 bases and J lost 8 bases. Germline V gives CDR1 SGDLS, CDR2 YYNGEE. The length of the CDR3 is 14 residues.

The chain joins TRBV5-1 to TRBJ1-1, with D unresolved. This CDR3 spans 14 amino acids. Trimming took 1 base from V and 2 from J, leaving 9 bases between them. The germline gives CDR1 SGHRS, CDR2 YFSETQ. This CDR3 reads CASSLLQSNTEAFF. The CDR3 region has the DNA TGCGCCAGCAGCTTGCTACAGAGTAACACTGAAGCTTTCTTT.

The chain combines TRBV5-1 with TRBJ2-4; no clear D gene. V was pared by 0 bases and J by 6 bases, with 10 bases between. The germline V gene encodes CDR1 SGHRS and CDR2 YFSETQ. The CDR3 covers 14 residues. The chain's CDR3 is CASSLERVGNIQYF. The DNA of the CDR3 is TGCGCCAGCAGCTTGGAAAGGGTGGGAAACATTCAGTACTTC. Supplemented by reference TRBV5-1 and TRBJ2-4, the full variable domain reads KAGVTQTPRYLIKTRGQQVTLSCSPISGHRSVSWYQQTPGQGLQFLFEYFSETQRNKGNFPGRFSGRQFSNSRSEMNVSTLELGDSALYLCASSLERVGNIQYFGAGTRLSVL.

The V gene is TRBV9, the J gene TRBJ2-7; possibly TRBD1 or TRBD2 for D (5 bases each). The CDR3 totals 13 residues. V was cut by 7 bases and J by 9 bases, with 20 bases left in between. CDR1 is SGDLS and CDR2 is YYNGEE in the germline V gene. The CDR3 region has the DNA TGTGCCAGCTCGATGAGGGGCATCGACGTGCAGTACTTC. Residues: CASSMRGIDVQYF.

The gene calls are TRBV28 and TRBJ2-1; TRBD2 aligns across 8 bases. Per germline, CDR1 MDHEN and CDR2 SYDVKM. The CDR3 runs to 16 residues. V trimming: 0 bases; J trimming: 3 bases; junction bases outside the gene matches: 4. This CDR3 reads CASSLWSGLGYNEQFF. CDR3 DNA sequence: TGTGCCAGCAGTTTATGGTCGGGACTAGGCTACAATGAGCAGTTCTTC.

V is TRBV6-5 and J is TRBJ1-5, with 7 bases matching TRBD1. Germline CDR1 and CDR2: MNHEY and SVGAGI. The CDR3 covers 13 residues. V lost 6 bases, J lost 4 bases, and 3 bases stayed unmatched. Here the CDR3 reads CASRDRANQPQHF. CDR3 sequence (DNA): TGTGCCAGCAGAGACAGGGCGAATCAGCCCCAGCATTTT.

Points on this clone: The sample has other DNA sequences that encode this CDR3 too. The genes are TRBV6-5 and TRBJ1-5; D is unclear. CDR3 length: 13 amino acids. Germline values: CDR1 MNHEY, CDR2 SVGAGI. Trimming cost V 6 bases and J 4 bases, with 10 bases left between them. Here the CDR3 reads CASRRDLNQPQHF. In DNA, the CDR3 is TGTGCCAGCAGACGAGACTTAAATCAGCCCCAGCATTTT.

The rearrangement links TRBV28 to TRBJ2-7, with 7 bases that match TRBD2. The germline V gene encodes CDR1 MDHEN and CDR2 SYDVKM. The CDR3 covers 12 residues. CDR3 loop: CASIGRPYEQYF. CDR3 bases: TGTGCATCGATCGGGAGGCCCTACGAGCAGTACTTC.

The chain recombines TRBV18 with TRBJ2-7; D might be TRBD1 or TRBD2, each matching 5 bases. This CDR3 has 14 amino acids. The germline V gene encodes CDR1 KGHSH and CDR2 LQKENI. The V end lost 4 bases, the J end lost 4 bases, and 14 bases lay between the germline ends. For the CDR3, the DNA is TGTGCCAGCTCACTCGGGACCCAATCATACGAGCAGTACTTC. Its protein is CASSLGTQSYEQYF.

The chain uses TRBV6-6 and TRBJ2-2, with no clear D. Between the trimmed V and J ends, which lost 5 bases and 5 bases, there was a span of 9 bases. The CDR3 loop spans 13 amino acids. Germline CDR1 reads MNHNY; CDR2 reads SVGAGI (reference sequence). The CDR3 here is CASSILTTGELFF. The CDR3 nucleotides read TGTGCCAGCAGTATCCTTACTACCGGGGAGCTGTTTTTT.

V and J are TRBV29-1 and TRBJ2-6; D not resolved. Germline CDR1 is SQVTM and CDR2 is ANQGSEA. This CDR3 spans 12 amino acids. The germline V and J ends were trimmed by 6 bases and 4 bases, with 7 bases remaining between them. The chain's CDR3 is CSVATGANVLTF. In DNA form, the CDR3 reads TGCAGCGTCGCCACCGGGGCCAACGTCCTGACTTTC.

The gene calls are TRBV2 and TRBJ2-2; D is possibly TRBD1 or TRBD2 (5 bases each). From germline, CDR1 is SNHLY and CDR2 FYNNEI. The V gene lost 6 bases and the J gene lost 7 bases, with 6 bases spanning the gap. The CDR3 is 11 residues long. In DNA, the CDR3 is TGTGCCAGCAGGAGGGGCGGGGAGCTGTTTTTT. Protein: CASRRGGELFF.

In DNA form, the CDR3 reads TGTGCCAGCAGTGAATTTGGGGGAGGCGATAAAGAGTACTTC. Its protein product is CASSEFGGGDKEYF. The rearrangement uses TRBV25-1 and TRBJ2-7; a possible D gene is TRBD2 (6 bases). The CDR3 is 14 amino acids. Trimming cost V 1 base and J 11 bases, with 18 bases left between them. In germline, CDR1 is MGHDK, CDR2 SYGVNS.

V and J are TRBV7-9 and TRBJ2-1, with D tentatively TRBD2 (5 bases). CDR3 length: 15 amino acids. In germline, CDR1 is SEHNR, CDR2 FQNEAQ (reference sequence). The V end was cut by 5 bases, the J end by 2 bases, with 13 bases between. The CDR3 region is CASSPIGGPYNEQFF. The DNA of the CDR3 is TGTGCCAGCAGCCCAATCGGCGGGCCCTACAATGAGCAGTTCTTC.

The CDR3 is CASSKGPQSYNEQFF. The DNA of the CDR3 is TGTGCCAGTAGCAAGGGACCCCAAAGCTACAATGAGCAGTTCTTC. V gene TRBV19 combines with J gene TRBJ2-1; D tentatively fits TRBD1 or TRBD2 (5 bases each). The germline gives CDR1 LNHDA, CDR2 SQIVND (reference sequence). The CDR3 has 15 amino acids. Deletions cut 6 bases from V and 3 bases from J, with 15 bases between.

The CDR3 reads CASSLGSSNSNEQFF. The CDR3 nucleotides read TGCGCCAGCAGCTTGGGGAGTTCCAACTCCAATGAGCAGTTCTTC. This sequence joins TRBV5-1 and TRBJ2-1; the D is unclear. CDR1 and CDR2 from the germline V gene are SGHRS and YFSETQ. The CDR3 totals 15 residues. V shed 0 bases and J shed 6 bases, with 13 bases lying between them.

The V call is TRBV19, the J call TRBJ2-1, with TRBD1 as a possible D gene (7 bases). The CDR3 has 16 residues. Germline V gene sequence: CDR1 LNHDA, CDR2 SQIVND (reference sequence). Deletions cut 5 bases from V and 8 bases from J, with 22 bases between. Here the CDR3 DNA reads TGTGCCAGTAGTCCGACAGGGTTCGGGAGTCTGTATGAGCAGTTCTTC. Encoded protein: CASSPTGFGSLYEQFF.

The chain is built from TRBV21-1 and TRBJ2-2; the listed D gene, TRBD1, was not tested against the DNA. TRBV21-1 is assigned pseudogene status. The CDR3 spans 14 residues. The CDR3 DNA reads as TGTGCCAGCAGGTGGGCAGCAAACACCGGGGAGCTGTTTTTT. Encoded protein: CASRWAANTGELFF.

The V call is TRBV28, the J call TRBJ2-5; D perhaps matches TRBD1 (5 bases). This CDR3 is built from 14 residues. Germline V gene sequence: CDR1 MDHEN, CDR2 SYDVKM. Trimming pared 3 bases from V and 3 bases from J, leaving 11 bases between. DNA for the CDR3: TGTGCCAGCAGTTTCTTGCAGGGCAAAGAGACCCAGTACTTC. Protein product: CASSFLQGKETQYF.

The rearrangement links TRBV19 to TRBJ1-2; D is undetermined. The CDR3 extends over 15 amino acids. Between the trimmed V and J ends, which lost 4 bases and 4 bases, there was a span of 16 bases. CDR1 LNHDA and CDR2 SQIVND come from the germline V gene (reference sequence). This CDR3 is CASSTGRTASYGYTF. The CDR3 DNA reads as TGTGCCAGTAGTACTGGTCGGACGGCGTCCTATGGCTACACCTTC.

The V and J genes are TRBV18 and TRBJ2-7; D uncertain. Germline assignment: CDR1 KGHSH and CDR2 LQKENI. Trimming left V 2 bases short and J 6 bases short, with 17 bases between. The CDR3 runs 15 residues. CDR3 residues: CASSPDFSRRSEQYF. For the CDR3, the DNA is TGTGCCAGCTCACCAGACTTTTCGAGACGTTCCGAGCAGTACTTC. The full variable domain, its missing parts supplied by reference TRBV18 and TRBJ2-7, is NAGVMQNPRHLVRRRGQEARLRCSPMKGHSHVYWYRQLPEEGLKFMVYLQKENIIDESGMPKERFSAEFPKEGPSILRIQQVVRGDSAAYFCASSPDFSRRSEQYFGPGTRLTVT.